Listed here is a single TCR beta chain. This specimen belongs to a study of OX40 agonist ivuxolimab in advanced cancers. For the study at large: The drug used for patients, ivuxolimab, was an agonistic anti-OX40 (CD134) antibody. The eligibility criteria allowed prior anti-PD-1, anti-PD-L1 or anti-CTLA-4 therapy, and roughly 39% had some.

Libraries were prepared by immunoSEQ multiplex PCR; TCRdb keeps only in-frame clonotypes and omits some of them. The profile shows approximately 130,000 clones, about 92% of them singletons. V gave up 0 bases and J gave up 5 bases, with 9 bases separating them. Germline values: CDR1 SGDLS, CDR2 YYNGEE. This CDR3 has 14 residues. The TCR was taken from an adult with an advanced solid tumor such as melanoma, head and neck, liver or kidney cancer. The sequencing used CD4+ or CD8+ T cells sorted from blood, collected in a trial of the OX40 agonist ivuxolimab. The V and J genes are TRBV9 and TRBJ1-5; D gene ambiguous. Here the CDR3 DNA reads TGTGCCAGCAGCGTAGGGGTAGGCTATCAGCCCCAGCATTTT. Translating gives CASSVGVGYQPQHF.